One and the same sample provided the 32 T cell receptor beta chains below, sequenced in a study of technical replicates of blood from a few donors. TCRdb keeps only in-frame clones here, not all; method: immunoSEQ multiplex PCR. The table shows tens of thousands of clones, with 80% to 90% occurring only once. The material sequenced was PBMCs. These receptors were collected from a human donor in good health. Some clones in this sample may be carry-over from other donors' samples.

The V call is TRBV27, the J call TRBJ2-1; D is undetermined. CDR3 size: 14 residues. Germline V gene sequence: CDR1 MNHEY, CDR2 SMNVEV (reference sequence). V was trimmed by 6 bases and J by 5 bases, leaving 14 bases between them. The CDR3 bases are TGTGCCAGCAGAATCCCGTCTAGAAACAATGAGCAGTTCTTC. It codes for CASRIPSRNNEQFF.

V usage is TRBV7-6 and J usage is TRBJ2-5; 8 bases are shared with TRBD2. The J segment lost 0 bases and the V segment lost 4 bases, leaving 4 bases of the junction unmatched. Germline loops: CDR1 SGHVS, CDR2 FNYEAQ. This CDR3 is built from 15 residues. The CDR3 DNA is TGTGCCAGCAGCTCACTAGCGGACCACCAAGAGACCCAGTACTTC. Translation: CASSSLADHQETQYF.

V usage is TRBV19 and J usage is TRBJ1-2; a weak D match, TRBD1 (5 bases). CDR1 is LNHDA and CDR2 is SQIVND in the germline V gene (reference sequence). The germline V and J ends were trimmed by 3 bases and 6 bases, with 11 bases remaining between them. The CDR3 has 13 amino acids. Here the CDR3 DNA reads TGTGCCAGTAGTATGGTCAGGGCGGATGGCTACACCTTC. It codes for CASSMVRADGYTF.

The chain combines TRBV12-1 with TRBJ1-1; the D call TRBD1 from the table was never checked on the DNA. TRBV12-1 is designated a pseudogene. The CDR3 contains 16 residues. The CDR3 region has the DNA TGTGCCAGCAGCGGTTCAGGGGCCAACCTGAACACTGAAGCTTTCTTT. It specifies CASSGSGANLNTEAFF.

The chain carries TRBV7-2 and TRBJ1-5; TRBD1 matches 8 bases. The V gene's germline CDR1 is SGHTA and CDR2 FQGNSA. With 3 bases clipped from V and 3 bases from J, the junction kept 1 base outside the gene matches. The CDR3 sequence is 14 residues long. The CDR3 spells CASSLTGDNQPQHF. CDR3 DNA: TGTGCCAGCAGCTTGACAGGGGACAATCAGCCCCAGCATTTT.

The gene calls are TRBV6-1 and TRBJ2-4; the match to TRBD2 covers 12 bases. CDR1 is MNHNS and CDR2 is SASEGT in the germline V gene. This CDR3 is built from 19 residues. With 4 bases clipped from V and 1 base from J, the junction kept 11 bases outside the gene matches. The CDR3 DNA follows: TGTGCCAGCAGTGTTACCGTGACTAGCGGGAGAGGGGCCAAAAACATTCAGTACTTC. Amino acid sequence: CASSVTVTSGRGAKNIQYF.

This chain joins TRBV10-3 and TRBJ2-7, with D possibly matching TRBD2 (6 bases). Germline lookup yields CDR1 ENHRY and CDR2 SYGVKD. The CDR3 sequence is 17 residues long. V lost 7 bases to trimming and J lost 3 bases, with 25 bases between them. The CDR3 here is CAITEGLGGKTSYEQYF. CDR3 in DNA: TGTGCCATCACCGAGGGGCTCGGGGGAAAAACGAGCTACGAGCAGTACTTC.

The chain couples TRBV30 to TRBJ2-7; D call uncertain. V dropped 0 bases and J dropped 3 bases, with 9 bases sitting between them. CDR1 GTSNPN and CDR2 SVGIG come from the germline V gene (reference sequence). There are 13 residues in the CDR3. CDR3 coding DNA: TGTGCCTGGAGTGTACGACTCGACTACGAGCAGTACTTC. The encoded protein is CAWSVRLDYEQYF.

By sample share, this clone is medium-sized. The V call is TRBV27, the J call TRBJ2-7; a weak D match, TRBD1 (6 bases). Germline V lookup: CDR1 MNHEY, CDR2 SMNVEV (reference sequence). The CDR3 spans 15 residues. Trimming cost V 6 bases and J 3 bases, with 18 bases left between them. CDR3: CASSGKGVFNYEQYF. The DNA of the CDR3 is TGTGCCAGCAGCGGCAAGGGGGTCTTTAACTACGAGCAGTACTTC.

This clone was detected only a few times. The chain couples TRBV10-3 to TRBJ2-5; 7 nucleotides line up with TRBD2. The V gene end was trimmed by 1 base and the J gene end by 1 base; junction bases not matched to a gene: 3. This CDR3 comprises 15 residues. CDR1 is ENHRY and CDR2 is SYGVKD in the germline V gene. The CDR3 DNA sequence: TGTGCCATCAGTGAGTGGGAGGGACCCCAAGAGACCCAGTACTTC. Translating it yields CAISEWEGPQETQYF.

The chain carries TRBV5-1 and TRBJ2-1; D not resolved. The CDR3 runs 13 residues. Trimming left V 0 bases short and J 7 bases short, with 8 bases between. Germline CDR1 is SGHRS and CDR2 is YFSETQ. The DNA of the CDR3 is TGCGCCAGCAGCTTGGGGCCTAGTAATGAGCAGTTCTTC. The encoded protein is CASSLGPSNEQFF.

This chain uses TRBV5-4 with TRBJ2-3; TRBD2 matches 9 bases. The CDR3 has 16 residues. Germline trimming cut 4 bases from V and 1 base from J; bases unmatched to any gene: 7. In germline, CDR1 is SGHNT, CDR2 YYREEE (reference sequence). The CDR3: CASSPGRTSGTDTQYF. CDR3 nucleotide sequence: TGTGCCAGCAGCCCAGGAAGGACTAGCGGCACAGATACGCAGTATTTT. Full variable domain (remainder filled in from reference TRBV5-4 and TRBJ2-3): ETGVTQSPTHLIKTRGQQVTLRCSSQSGHNTVSWYQQALGQGPQFIFQYYREEENGRGNFPPRFSGLQFPNYSSELNVNALELDDSALYLCASSPGRTSGTDTQYFGPGTRLTVL.

The chain recombines TRBV11-2 with TRBJ2-3; D is unresolved. Trimming stripped 0 bases from V and 6 bases from J, with 13 bases between. Per germline, CDR1 SGHAT and CDR2 FQNNGV. The CDR3 is 15 residues long. This CDR3 reads CASSLEAHPPDTQYF. Here the CDR3 DNA reads TGTGCCAGCAGCTTAGAGGCTCATCCGCCGGATACGCAGTATTTT.

V usage is TRBV2 and J usage is TRBJ2-7; 7 nucleotides line up with TRBD1. CDR1 is SNHLY, CDR2 FYNNEI, per germline. V lost 4 bases to trimming and J lost 1 base; unmatched junction nucleotides: 7. The CDR3 contains 15 residues. The CDR3 loop is CASSVLGTASYEQYF. Here the CDR3 DNA reads TGTGCCAGCAGTGTCCTGGGGACAGCTTCCTACGAGCAGTACTTC.

This chain links TRBV7-9 with TRBJ2-1, with a possible D match to TRBD2 (7 bases). The CDR3 runs 15 residues. V lost 5 bases and J 7 bases, leaving 18 bases between the germline ends. CDR1 SEHNR and CDR2 FQNEAQ come from the germline V gene (reference sequence). The CDR3 here is CASSARGGAQNEQFF. CDR3 nucleotide sequence: TGTGCCAGCAGCGCAAGAGGGGGGGCGCAAAATGAGCAGTTCTTC.

This clone came up once. The V call is TRBV6-5, the J call TRBJ2-7; 9 bases agree with TRBD2. Germline V gene lookup returns CDR1 MNHEY and CDR2 SVGAGI. This CDR3 is built from 13 residues. V trimming: 4 bases; J trimming: 5 bases; junction bases outside the gene matches: 3. CDR3 residues: CASSSGLANEQYF. The CDR3 bases are TGTGCCAGCAGTTCCGGACTAGCGAACGAGCAGTACTTC.

This chain uses TRBV5-1 with TRBJ2-5; D is undetermined. Per germline, CDR1 SGHRS and CDR2 YFSETQ. CDR3 length: 13 amino acids. Trimming took off 1 base at V and 5 bases at J, with 9 bases between the two ends. In DNA, the CDR3 is TGCGCCAGCAGCTTGAGACTCCGGGAGACCCAGTACTTC. Translating gives CASSLRLRETQYF. Using reference TRBV5-1 and TRBJ2-5 for the parts outside the CDR3, the full variable domain is KAGVTQTPRYLIKTRGQQVTLSCSPISGHRSVSWYQQTPGQGLQFLFEYFSETQRNKGNFPGRFSGRQFSNSRSEMNVSTLELGDSALYLCASSLRLRETQYFGPGTRLLVL.

The rearrangement joins TRBV2 to TRBJ2-7; 7 bases align to TRBD2. The germline CDR1 and CDR2 sequences are SNHLY and FYNNEI. V dropped 2 bases and J dropped 6; count of bases not matched to a gene: 4. The CDR3 contains 13 residues. Written as DNA, the CDR3 is TGTGCCAGCAGTGAAATTGGGAGGGCCGAGCAGTACTTC. Translated, it gives CASSEIGRAEQYF.

The chain has TRBV11-2 and TRBJ2-1; perhaps TRBD1 as D (6 bases). The CDR3 sequence is 17 residues long. Deletions cut 5 bases from V and 7 bases from J, with 24 bases between. Germline assignment: CDR1 SGHAT and CDR2 FQNNGV. CDR3 loop: CASSPLVGGVGRNEQFF. In DNA form, the CDR3 reads TGTGCCAGCAGCCCTCTCGTAGGGGGAGTGGGTCGTAATGAGCAGTTCTTC.

The chain is built from TRBV5-1 and TRBJ1-1; 9 nucleotides match TRBD1. The CDR3 length is 17 residues. CDR1 SGHRS and CDR2 YFSETQ come from the germline V gene. The trim removed 3 bases at V and 1 base at J, leaving 10 bases unmatched. Here the CDR3 reads CASSSKLTGGGNTEAFF. The CDR3 DNA follows: TGCGCCAGCAGCTCAAAACTAACAGGGGGCGGGAACACTGAAGCTTTCTTT.

V is TRBV4-3 and J is TRBJ2-6, with TRBD1 matching 7 bases. The trim removed 4 bases at V and 2 bases at J, leaving 11 bases unmatched. The CDR3 has 18 residues. Germline assignment: CDR1 LGHNA and CDR2 YSLEER. This CDR3 is CASSPEGAQGAGANVLTF. DNA for the CDR3: TGCGCCAGCAGCCCAGAGGGGGCCCAGGGAGCTGGGGCCAACGTCCTGACTTTC.

The DNA of the CDR3 is TGCGCCAGCAGCCAAGATGTGGGAGGATTCTACGAGCAGTACTTC. Translated: CASSQDVGGFYEQYF. The V call is TRBV4-3, the J call TRBJ2-7; D is perhaps TRBD2 (6 bases). CDR1 and CDR2 from the germline V gene are LGHNA and YSLEER. The CDR3 extends over 15 amino acids. The V end lost 0 bases, the J end lost 3 bases, and 12 bases lay between the germline ends.

The chain combines TRBV7-9 with TRBJ2-7; 12 bases are a match to TRBD2. Germline CDR1 reads SEHNR; CDR2 reads FQNEAQ (reference sequence). The CDR3 totals 19 residues. V gave up 5 bases and J gave up 2 bases; unmatched junction bases: 16. The CDR3: CASSPRVRLAGEVAYEQYF. The CDR3 DNA reads TGTGCCAGCAGCCCCCGGGTTAGACTAGCGGGAGAAGTCGCCTACGAGCAGTACTTC.

The V gene is TRBV29-1, the J gene TRBJ1-2; tentative D call: TRBD1 (5 bases). Trimming left V 0 bases short and J 3 bases short, with 5 bases between. Germline assignment: CDR1 SQVTM and CDR2 ANQGSEA. CDR3 length: 12 amino acids. CDR3 sequence reads: CSVEDRDYGYTF. In nucleotides, the CDR3 is TGCAGCGTTGAAGACAGGGACTATGGCTACACCTTC. The complete variable domain, with remaining parts taken from reference TRBV29-1 and TRBJ1-2, reads SAVISQKPSRDICQRGTSLTIQCQVDSQVTMMFWYRQQPGQSLTLIATANQGSEATYESGFVIDKFPISRPNLTFSTLTVSNMSPEDSSIYLCSVEDRDYGYTFGSGTRLTVV.

The rearrangement uses TRBV6-5 and TRBJ2-7, with a possible D match to TRBD2 (6 bases). CDR1 is MNHEY, CDR2 SVGAGI, per germline. This CDR3 has 13 residues. Trimming pared 7 bases from V and 5 bases from J, leaving 15 bases between. The CDR3 bases are TGTGCCAGCACTCCGTCGGGGAGGAACGAGCAGTACTTC. This translates into CASTPSGRNEQYF.

V and J are TRBV19 and TRBJ2-7, with D possibly being TRBD2 (5 bases). Trimming removed 9 bases from V and 3 bases from J, with 15 bases in between. The germline gives CDR1 LNHDA, CDR2 SQIVND (reference sequence). The CDR3 runs 13 residues. The CDR3 region has the DNA TGTGCCAGCCATGGATTAGGGAGCTACGAGCAGTACTTC. Its translation is CASHGLGSYEQYF. Drawing the rest from reference TRBV19 and TRBJ2-7, the complete variable domain is DGGITQSPKYLFRKEGQNVTLSCEQNLNHDAMYWYRQDPGQGLRLIYYSQIVNDFQKGDIAEGYSVSREKKESFPLTVTSAQKNPTAFYLCASHGLGSYEQYFGPGTRLTVT.

This sequence joins TRBV5-4 and TRBJ2-5; 10 nucleotides align to TRBD1. Germline lookup yields CDR1 SGHNT and CDR2 YYREEE (reference sequence). The CDR3 length is 15 residues. The junction had 9 bases not matched to a gene; V was cut back by 5 bases and J by 5 bases. CDR3 bases: TGTGCCAGCAGTTACCCGGACAGGGGGTTCGAGACCCAGTACTTC. Translating gives CASSYPDRGFETQYF.

The V gene is TRBV27, the J gene TRBJ1-2; TRBD1 agrees at 7 bases. V gave up 3 bases and J gave up 8 bases; unmatched junction bases: 9. The CDR3 is 14 amino acids. CDR1 and CDR2 (germline): MNHEY, SMNVEV (reference sequence). This CDR3 reads CASSFGGQSRGYTF. The CDR3 DNA is TGTGCCAGCAGTTTTGGGGGACAGTCTAGAGGCTACACCTTC.

The chain is built from TRBV11-3 and TRBJ2-7, with D maybe TRBD1 (6 bases). Trimming took 4 bases from V and 3 from J, leaving 10 bases between them. Germline assignment: CDR1 SGHNT and CDR2 YENEEA. The CDR3 loop spans 13 amino acids. The CDR3 nucleotides read TGTGCCAGCAGCTCCGGCAGGGGCTACGAGCAGTACTTC. Protein sequence: CASSSGRGYEQYF. The variable domain in full, completed from reference TRBV11-3 and TRBJ2-7, reads EAGVVQSPRYKIIEKKQPVAFWCNPISGHNTLYWYLQNLGQGPELLIRYENEEAVDDSQLPKDRFSAERLKGVDSTLKIQPAELGDSAVYLCASSSGRGYEQYFGPGTRLTVT.

This rearrangement joins TRBV30 to TRBJ2-1, with TRBD2 matching 9 bases. The J segment lost 2 bases and the V segment lost 4 bases, leaving 3 bases of the junction unmatched. The germline V gene encodes CDR1 GTSNPN and CDR2 SVGIG (reference sequence). The CDR3 covers 14 residues. The CDR3 spells CAWTSGAPYNEQFF. For the CDR3, the DNA is TGTGCCTGGACTAGCGGGGCCCCCTACAATGAGCAGTTCTTC.

The chain joins TRBV6-1 to TRBJ1-4; 7 positions match TRBD1. The germline gives CDR1 MNHNS, CDR2 SASEGT. CDR3 size: 14 residues. The J segment lost 1 base and the V segment lost 4 bases, leaving 0 bases of the junction unmatched. The CDR3 DNA reads as TGTGCCAGCAGTGCAGGGGGAACTAATGAAAAACTGTTTTTT. Its translation: CASSAGGTNEKLFF.

V gene TRBV19 combines with J gene TRBJ1-2, with D unresolved. V was trimmed by 4 bases and J by 3 bases, leaving 18 bases between them. Germline CDR1 and CDR2: LNHDA and SQIVND (reference sequence). The CDR3 totals 16 residues. In DNA, the CDR3 is TGTGCCAGTAGTAGTAGGGCCCGGGGAACATACTATGGCTACACCTTC. It translates to CASSSRARGTYYGYTF.